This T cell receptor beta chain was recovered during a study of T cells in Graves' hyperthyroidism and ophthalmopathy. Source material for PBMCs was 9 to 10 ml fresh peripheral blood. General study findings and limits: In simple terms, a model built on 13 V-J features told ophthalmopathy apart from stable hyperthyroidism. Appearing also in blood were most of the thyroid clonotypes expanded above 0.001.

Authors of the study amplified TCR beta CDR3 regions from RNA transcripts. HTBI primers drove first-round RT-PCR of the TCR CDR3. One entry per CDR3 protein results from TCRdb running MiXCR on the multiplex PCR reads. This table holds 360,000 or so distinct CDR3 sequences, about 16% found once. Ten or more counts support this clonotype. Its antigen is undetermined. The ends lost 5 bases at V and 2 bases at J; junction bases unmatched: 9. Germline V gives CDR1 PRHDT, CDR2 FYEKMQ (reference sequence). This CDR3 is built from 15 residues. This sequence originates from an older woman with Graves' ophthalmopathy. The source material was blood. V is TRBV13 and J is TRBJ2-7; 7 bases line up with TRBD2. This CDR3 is CASSNFGGGPYEQYF. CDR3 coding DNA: TGTGCCAGCAGCAATTTCGGGGGAGGGCCCTACGAGCAGTACTTC.